This T cell receptor (beta chain) was captured by sequencing in a study of CD8+ T cells in alopecia areata. Background on the study: A 6-month off-drug phase came after tofacitinib, which had lasted 6 to 18 months. Scoring of severity for treated patients was based on percentage of affected scalp area. Regarding the study as a whole: Scalp samples also yield sequences from resident alphabeta T cells of normal skin.

The sequencing template was cDNA reverse transcribed from extracted RNA. Clones were read by immunoSEQ multiplex PCR, and TCRdb kept only the in-frame ones, dropping some. The data contain 150,000 to 200,000 clones, 60% of them singletons. The length of the CDR3 is 13 residues. Germline loops: CDR1 SGHTA, CDR2 FQGNSA. V was trimmed by 5 bases and J by 5 bases, leaving 12 bases between them. Details on this clone: The antigen remains unidentified.

Treatment indicated: oral pan-JAK inhibitor, 5-10 mg twice daily. As part of sample collection, lesional scalp punch biopsies and peripheral blood were taken from alopecia areata patients. This specimen consisted of CD4+ T cells sorted from blood, obtained at week 24, from a patient treated with tofacitinib. The sequence was obtained from a human donor with alopecia areata. J is TRBJ1-1 and V is TRBV7-2; D remains unclear. The CDR3 DNA sequence: TGTGCCAGCAGCGTCAAGGTGGATACTGAAGCTTTCTTT. Its translation: CASSVKVDTEAFF.